A single sample gave rise to the 11 T cell receptor beta chains below, sequenced in a study of blood T cell repertoires in COVID-19. Sequencing used immunoSEQ multiplex PCR; TCRdb keeps in-frame clones, though not all of them. Of 75,000 to 95,000 clones listed, roughly 89% are singletons. Sequencing input: peripheral blood. The source is a man between 60 and 75 years old with acute or convalescent COVID-19.

This chain joins TRBV9 and TRBJ1-2; D unresolved. The CDR3 is 11 amino acids. Per the germline V gene, CDR1 is SGDLS and CDR2 is YYNGEE. V was shortened by 5 bases and J by 9 bases, with 11 bases between the two germline ends. The CDR3: CASSRRQSYTF. CDR3 DNA: TGTGCCAGCAGTCGTCGTCAGAGCTACACCTTC.

The rearrangement uses TRBV9 and TRBJ1-6; D ambiguous. V shed 4 bases and J shed 12 bases, with 17 bases lying between them. Germline V gives CDR1 SGDLS, CDR2 YYNGEE. This CDR3 is 14 amino acids long. CDR3: CASSSTEGRKPLHF. Here the CDR3 DNA reads TGTGCCAGCAGCTCTACCGAGGGAAGGAAACCCCTCCACTTT.

This CDR3 is CASSLEVSGNTIYF. In DNA form, the CDR3 reads TGTGCCAGCAGCTTAGAAGTCAGTGGAAACACCATATATTTT. The V gene is TRBV7-2, the J gene TRBJ1-3; no clear D. This CDR3 region has 14 residues. Trimming left V 1 base short and J 3 bases short, with 7 bases between. The germline CDR1 and CDR2 sequences are SGHTA and FQGNSA.

This clone has just one count. The V call is TRBV5-5, the J call TRBJ2-7; a weak D match, TRBD1 (5 bases). In germline, CDR1 is SGHKS, CDR2 YYEKEE (reference sequence). The CDR3 contains 13 residues. The V end was cut by 0 bases, the J end by 7 bases, with 11 bases between. The CDR3 here is CASSLEGAGEQYF. CDR3 nucleotide sequence: TGTGCCAGCAGCTTGGAAGGGGCCGGGGAGCAGTACTTC.

J is TRBJ1-2 and V is TRBV6-2 or TRBV6-3, with 7 bases that match TRBD1. Trimming took 6 bases from V and 3 from J; bases not matched to a gene: 4. Germline CDR1 MNHEY, CDR2 SVGEGT. This CDR3 region has 13 residues. CDR3 residues: CASSTDRDYGYTF. In nucleotides, the CDR3 is TGTGCCAGCAGCACCGACAGGGACTATGGCTACACCTTC.

The chain carries TRBV3-1 (or the pseudogene TRBV3-2) and TRBJ2-3; D call uncertain. V dropped 1 base and J dropped 0 bases, with 8 bases sitting between them. The CDR3 is 15 amino acids. Germline loops: CDR1 LGHDT, CDR2 YNNKEL (reference sequence). The CDR3 protein is CASSQGAQSTDTQYF. Written as DNA, the CDR3 is TGTGCCAGCAGCCAAGGGGCACAGAGCACAGATACGCAGTATTTT.

V is TRBV10-3 and J is TRBJ2-5; D gene unclear. This CDR3 is 15 amino acids long. V lost 0 bases, J lost 3 bases, and 11 bases lay in between. Germline values: CDR1 ENHRY, CDR2 SYGVKD. This CDR3 is CAISESHSVKETQYF. CDR3 bases: TGTGCCATCAGTGAGTCGCATAGTGTGAAAGAGACCCAGTACTTC.

CDR3 region: CASSSQTGNTIYF. As DNA, the CDR3 is TGTGCCAGCAGCTCACAGACTGGAAACACCATATATTTT. V gene TRBV7-2 combines with J gene TRBJ1-3; D call uncertain. V lost 4 bases, J lost 2 bases, and 6 bases lay in between. In germline, CDR1 is SGHTA, CDR2 FQGNSA. CDR3 size: 13 residues.

This rearrangement joins TRBV6-5 to TRBJ1-6; D is perhaps TRBD1 (6 bases). The CDR3 consists of 15 residues. V was cut by 6 bases and J by 14 bases, with 23 bases left in between. The V gene's germline CDR1 is MNHEY and CDR2 SVGAGI. DNA of the CDR3: TGTGCCAGCAGCCGTACAGGGAGCTCTGGGGTTTCCCTCCACTTT. It is translated as CASSRTGSSGVSLHF.

This rearrangement joins TRBV7-3 to TRBJ2-1; TRBD2 aligns across 11 bases. Unmatched junction bases numbered 3, after V lost 4 bases and J lost 1 base. This CDR3 comprises 16 residues. Germline V gives CDR1 SGHTA, CDR2 FQGTGA. The CDR3 spells CASSSIAGGSYNEQFF. The CDR3 nucleotides read TGTGCCAGCAGCTCCATAGCGGGGGGGTCCTACAATGAGCAGTTCTTC.

V usage is TRBV5-1 and J usage is TRBJ1-4; TRBD1 is a possible D gene (6 bases). Germline V gene lookup returns CDR1 SGHRS and CDR2 YFSETQ. This CDR3 is built from 15 residues. Trimming removed 4 bases at V and 3 bases at J, with 13 bases between. In nucleotides, the CDR3 is TGCGCCAGCAGCATCGCCGGACAGTCTAATGAAAAACTGTTTTTT. It yields the protein CASSIAGQSNEKLFF.